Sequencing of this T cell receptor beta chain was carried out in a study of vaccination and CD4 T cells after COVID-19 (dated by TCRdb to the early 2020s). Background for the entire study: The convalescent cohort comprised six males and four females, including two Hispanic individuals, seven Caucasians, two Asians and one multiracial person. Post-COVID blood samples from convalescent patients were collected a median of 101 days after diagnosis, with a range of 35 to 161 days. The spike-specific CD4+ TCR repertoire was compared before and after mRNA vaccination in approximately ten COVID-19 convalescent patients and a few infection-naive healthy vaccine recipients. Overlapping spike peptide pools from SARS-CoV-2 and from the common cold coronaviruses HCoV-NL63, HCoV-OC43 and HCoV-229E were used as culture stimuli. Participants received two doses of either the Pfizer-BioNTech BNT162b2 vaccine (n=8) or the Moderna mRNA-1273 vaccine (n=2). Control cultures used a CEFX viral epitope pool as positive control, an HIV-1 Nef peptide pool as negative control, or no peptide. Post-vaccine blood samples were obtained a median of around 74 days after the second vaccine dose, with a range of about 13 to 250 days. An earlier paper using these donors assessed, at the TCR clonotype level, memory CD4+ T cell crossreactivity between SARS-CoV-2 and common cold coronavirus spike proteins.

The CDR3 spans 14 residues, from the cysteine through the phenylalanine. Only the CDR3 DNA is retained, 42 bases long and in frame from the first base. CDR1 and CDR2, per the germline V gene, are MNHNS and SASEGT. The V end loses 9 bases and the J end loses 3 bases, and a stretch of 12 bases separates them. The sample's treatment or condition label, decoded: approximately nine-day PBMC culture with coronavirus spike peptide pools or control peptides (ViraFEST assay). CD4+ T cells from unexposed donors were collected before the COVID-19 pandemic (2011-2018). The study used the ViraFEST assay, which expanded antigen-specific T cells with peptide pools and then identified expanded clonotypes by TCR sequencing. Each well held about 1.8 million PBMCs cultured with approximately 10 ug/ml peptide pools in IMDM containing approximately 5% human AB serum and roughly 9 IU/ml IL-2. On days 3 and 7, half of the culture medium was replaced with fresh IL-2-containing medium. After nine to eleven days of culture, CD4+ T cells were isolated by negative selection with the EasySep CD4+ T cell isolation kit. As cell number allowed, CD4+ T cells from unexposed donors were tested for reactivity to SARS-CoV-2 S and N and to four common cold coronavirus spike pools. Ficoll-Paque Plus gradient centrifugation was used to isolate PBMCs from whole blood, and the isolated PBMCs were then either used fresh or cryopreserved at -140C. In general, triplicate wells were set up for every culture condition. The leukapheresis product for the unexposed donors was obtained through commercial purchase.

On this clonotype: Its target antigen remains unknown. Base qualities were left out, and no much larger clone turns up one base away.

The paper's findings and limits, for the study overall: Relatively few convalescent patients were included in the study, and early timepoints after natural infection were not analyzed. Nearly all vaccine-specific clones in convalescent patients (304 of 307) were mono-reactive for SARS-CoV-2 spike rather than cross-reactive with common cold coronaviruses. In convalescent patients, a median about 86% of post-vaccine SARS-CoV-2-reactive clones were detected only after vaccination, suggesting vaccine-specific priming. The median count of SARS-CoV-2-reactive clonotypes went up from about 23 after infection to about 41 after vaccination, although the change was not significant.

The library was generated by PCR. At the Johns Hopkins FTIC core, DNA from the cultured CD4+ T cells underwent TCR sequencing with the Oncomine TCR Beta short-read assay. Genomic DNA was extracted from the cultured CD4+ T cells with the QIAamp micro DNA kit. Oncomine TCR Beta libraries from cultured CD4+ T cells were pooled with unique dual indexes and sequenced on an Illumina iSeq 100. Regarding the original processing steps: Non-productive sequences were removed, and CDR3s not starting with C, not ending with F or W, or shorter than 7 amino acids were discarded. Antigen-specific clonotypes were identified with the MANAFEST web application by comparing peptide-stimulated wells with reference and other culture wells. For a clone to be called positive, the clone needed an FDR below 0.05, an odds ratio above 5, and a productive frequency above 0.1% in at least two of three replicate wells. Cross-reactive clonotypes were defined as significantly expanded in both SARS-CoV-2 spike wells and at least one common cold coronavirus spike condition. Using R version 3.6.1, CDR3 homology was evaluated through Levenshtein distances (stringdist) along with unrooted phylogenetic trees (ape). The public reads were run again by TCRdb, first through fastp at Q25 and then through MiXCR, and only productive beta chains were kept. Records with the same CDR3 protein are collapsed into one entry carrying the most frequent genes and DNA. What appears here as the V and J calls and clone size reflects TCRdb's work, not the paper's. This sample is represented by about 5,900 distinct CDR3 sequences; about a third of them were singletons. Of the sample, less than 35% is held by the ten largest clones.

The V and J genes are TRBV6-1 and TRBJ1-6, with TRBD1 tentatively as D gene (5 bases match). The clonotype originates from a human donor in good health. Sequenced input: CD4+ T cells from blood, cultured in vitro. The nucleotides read TGTGCCAGTCGAGAGGGGAACTATAATTCACCCCTCCACTTT. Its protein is CASREGNYNSPLHF.